One T cell receptor (beta chain) is described in this entry. The target antigen is unknown. This sample is part of a study of PD-1 blockade in classical Hodgkin lymphoma. CDR1 and CDR2 from the germline V gene are SEHNR and FQNEAQ (reference sequence). The V and J ends lost 1 base and 3 bases respectively, with 6 bases between them. The CDR3 runs 13 residues. Produced via immunoSEQ multiplex PCR; TCRdb's table is partial and in-frame only. The repertoire has tens of thousands of clones, around 86% of them found once; the top ten carry under 25%. Relapse was seen in all patients after autologous stem cell transplantation, and brentuximab vedotin exposure was variable. Findings and caveats of the study: Before treatment, TCR diversity in newly diagnosed patients was reportedly lower than in healthy donors.

The chain recombines TRBV7-9 with TRBJ1-1, with unresolved D. This specimen was peripheral blood mononuclear cells (PBMCs), taken at baseline. This clonotype originated in a human donor with classical Hodgkin lymphoma. For the CDR3, the DNA is TGTGCCAGCAGCTTAGGGGTAGACACTGAAGCTTTCTTT. It encodes CASSLGVDTEAFF.